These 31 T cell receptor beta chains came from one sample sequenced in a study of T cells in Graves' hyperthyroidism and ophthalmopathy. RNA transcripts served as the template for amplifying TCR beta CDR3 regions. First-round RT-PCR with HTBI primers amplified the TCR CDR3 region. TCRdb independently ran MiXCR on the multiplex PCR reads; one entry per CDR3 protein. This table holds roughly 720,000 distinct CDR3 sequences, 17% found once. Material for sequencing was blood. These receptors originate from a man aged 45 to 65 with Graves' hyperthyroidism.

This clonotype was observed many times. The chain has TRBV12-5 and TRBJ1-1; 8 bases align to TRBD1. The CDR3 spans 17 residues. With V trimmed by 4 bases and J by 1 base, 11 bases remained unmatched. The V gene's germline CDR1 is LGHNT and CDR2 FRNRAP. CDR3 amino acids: CASGSGQGGFGNTEAFF. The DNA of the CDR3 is TGTGCTAGTGGTTCCGGACAGGGCGGCTTCGGGAACACTGAAGCTTTCTTT.

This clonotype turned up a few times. CDR3 loop: CASSTPGQGTYEQYF. Here the CDR3 DNA reads TGTGCCAGTAGCACCCCGGGACAGGGGACCTACGAGCAGTACTTC. The chain joins TRBV19 to TRBJ2-7, with 10 bases matching TRBD1. Germline lookup yields CDR1 LNHDA and CDR2 SQIVND (reference sequence). The CDR3 contains 15 residues. Unmatched junction bases numbered 7, after V lost 6 bases and J lost 2 bases.

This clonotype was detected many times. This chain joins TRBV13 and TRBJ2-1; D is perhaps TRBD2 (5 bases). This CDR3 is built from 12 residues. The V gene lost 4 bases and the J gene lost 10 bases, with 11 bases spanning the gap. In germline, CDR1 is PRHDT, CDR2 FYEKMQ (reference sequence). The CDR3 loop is CASSYREGEQFF. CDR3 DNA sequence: TGTGCCAGCAGCTACCGAGAGGGAGAGCAGTTCTTC.

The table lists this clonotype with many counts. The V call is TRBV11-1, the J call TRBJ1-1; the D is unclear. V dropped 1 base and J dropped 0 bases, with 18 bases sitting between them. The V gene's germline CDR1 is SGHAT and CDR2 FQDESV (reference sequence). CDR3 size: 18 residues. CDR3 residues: CASSLEGWTEDVNTEAFF. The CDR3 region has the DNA TGTGCCAGCAGCTTAGAAGGGTGGACGGAGGATGTGAACACTGAAGCTTTCTTT.

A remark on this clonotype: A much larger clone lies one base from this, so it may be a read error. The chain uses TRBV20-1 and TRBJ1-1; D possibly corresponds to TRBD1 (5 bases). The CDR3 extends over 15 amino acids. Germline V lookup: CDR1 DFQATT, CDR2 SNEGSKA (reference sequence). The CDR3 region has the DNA TGCAGTGCTAGACGGGGCAGGGCCCCGAACACTGAATCTTTCTTT. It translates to CSARRGRAPNTESFF.

CDR3 region: CASSSARTLSLDEAFF. CDR3 DNA: TGTGCCAGCAGTTCCGCACGAACCCTTTCACTCGATGAAGCTTTCTTT. The genes are TRBV6-2 or TRBV6-3 and TRBJ1-1; D unresolved. The CDR3 loop spans 16 amino acids. V lost 4 bases to trimming and J lost 7 bases, with 22 bases between them. Looked up from germline, CDR1 is MNHEY and CDR2 is SVGEGT.

The CDR3 sequence: CSVFQGREAFF. In DNA form, the CDR3 reads TGCAGCGTTTTTCAGGGTAGGGAAGCTTTCTTT. The chain couples TRBV29-1 to TRBJ1-1; the D gene is possibly TRBD1 (5 bases). CDR3 size: 11 residues. V shed 5 bases and J shed 8 bases, with 12 bases lying between them. The germline V gene encodes CDR1 SQVTM and CDR2 ANQGSEA.

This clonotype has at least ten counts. The CDR3: CSATPAGEWNEQFF. The CDR3 region has the DNA TGCAGTGCCACTCCAGCGGGAGAATGGAATGAGCAGTTCTTC. This chain joins TRBV20-1 and TRBJ2-1, with 8 bases identical to TRBD2. From germline, CDR1 is DFQATT and CDR2 SNEGSKA (reference sequence). This CDR3 spans 14 amino acids. The V and J ends lost 6 bases and 7 bases, in that order; junction bases with no gene match: 11.

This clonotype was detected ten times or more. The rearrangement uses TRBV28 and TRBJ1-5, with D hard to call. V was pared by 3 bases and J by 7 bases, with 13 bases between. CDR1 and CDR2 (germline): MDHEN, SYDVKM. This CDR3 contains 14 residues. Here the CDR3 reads CASSLRERRQPQHF. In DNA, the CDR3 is TGTGCCAGCAGTTTGAGGGAACGGAGGCAGCCCCAGCATTTT. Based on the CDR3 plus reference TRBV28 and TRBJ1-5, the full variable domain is DVKVTQSSRYLVKRTGEKVFLECVQDMDHENMFWYRQDPGLGLRLIYFSYDVKMKEKGDIPEGYSVSREKKERFSLILESASTNQTSMYLCASSLRERRQPQHFGDGTRLSIL.

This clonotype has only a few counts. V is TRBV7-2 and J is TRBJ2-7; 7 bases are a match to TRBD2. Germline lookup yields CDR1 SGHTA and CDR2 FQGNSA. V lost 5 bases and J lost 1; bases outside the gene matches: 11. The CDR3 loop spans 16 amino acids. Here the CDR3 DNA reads TGTGCCAGCAGCCCCGGCCGAGGGAGGGGTTCCTACGAGCAGTACTTC. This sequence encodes CASSPGRGRGSYEQYF.

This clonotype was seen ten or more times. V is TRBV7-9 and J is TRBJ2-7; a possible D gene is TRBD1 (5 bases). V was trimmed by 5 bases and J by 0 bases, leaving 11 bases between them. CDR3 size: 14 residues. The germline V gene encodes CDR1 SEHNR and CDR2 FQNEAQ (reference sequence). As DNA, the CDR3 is TGTGCCAGCAGCCGCTCGGACACCTCCTACGAGCAGTACTTC. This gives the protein CASSRSDTSYEQYF. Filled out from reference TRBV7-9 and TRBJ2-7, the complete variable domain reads DTGVSQNPRHKITKRGQNVTFRCDPISEHNRLYWYRQTLGQGPEFLTYFQNEAQLEKSRLLSDRFSAERPKGSFSTLEIQRTEQGDSAMYLCASSRSDTSYEQYFGPGTRLTVT.

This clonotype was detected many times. The CDR3 loop is CASSLWTHRGSYEQYF. CDR3 nucleotides: TGTGCCAGCAGCTTATGGACCCACAGGGGATCCTACGAGCAGTACTTC. V and J are TRBV7-2 and TRBJ2-7, with 7 bases fitting TRBD1. The CDR3 is made up of 16 amino acids. The trim removed 2 bases at V and 1 base at J, leaving 8 bases unmatched. CDR1 SGHTA and CDR2 FQGNSA come from the germline V gene.

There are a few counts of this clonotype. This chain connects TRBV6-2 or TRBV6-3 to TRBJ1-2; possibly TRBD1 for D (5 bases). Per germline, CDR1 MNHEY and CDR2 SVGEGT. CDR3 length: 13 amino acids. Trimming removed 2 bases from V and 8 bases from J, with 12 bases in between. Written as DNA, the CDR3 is TGTGCCAGCAGTTACGAAGACAGTAGGGGCTACACCTTC. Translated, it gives CASSYEDSRGYTF.

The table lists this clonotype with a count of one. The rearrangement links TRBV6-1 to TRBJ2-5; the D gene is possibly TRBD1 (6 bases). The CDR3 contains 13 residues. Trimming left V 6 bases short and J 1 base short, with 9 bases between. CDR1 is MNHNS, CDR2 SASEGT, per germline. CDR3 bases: TGTGCCAGCAGGTCAGGGGTCCAAGAGACCCAGTACTTC. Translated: CASRSGVQETQYF.

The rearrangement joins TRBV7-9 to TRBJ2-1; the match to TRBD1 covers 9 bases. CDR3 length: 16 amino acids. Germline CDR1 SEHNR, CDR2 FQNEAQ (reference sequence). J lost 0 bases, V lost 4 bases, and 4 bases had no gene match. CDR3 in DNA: TGTGCCAGCAGCTCGAACAGGGGGCCCTCCTACAATGAGCAGTTCTTC. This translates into CASSSNRGPSYNEQFF.

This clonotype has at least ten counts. In nucleotides, the CDR3 is TGTGCCACCAGTGACTCCGGGAACCCAAGGGAGCAGTTCTTC. It encodes CATSDSGNPREQFF. This chain joins TRBV24-1 and TRBJ2-1, with D possibly TRBD2 on 5 matching bases. Trimming removed 4 bases at V and 10 bases at J, with 16 bases between. This CDR3 region has 14 residues. CDR1 is KGHDR and CDR2 is SFDVKD in the germline V gene.

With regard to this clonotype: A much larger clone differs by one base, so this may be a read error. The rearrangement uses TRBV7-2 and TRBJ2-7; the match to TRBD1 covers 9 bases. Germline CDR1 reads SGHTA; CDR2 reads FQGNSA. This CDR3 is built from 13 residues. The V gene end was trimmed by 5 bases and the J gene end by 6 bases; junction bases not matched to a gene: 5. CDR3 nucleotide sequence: TGTGCCAGCAGCCGGACAGGGGTTAGCGAGCAGTACTTC. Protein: CASSRTGVSEQYF.

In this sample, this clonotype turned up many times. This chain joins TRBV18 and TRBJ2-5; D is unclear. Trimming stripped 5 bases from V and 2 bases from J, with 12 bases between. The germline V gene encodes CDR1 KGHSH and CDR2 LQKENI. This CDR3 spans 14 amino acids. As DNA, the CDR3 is TGTGCCAGCTCATCCTACAAGGTACAAGAGACCCAGTACTTC. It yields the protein CASSSYKVQETQYF. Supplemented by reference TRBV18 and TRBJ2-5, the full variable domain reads NAGVMQNPRHLVRRRGQEARLRCSPMKGHSHVYWYRQLPEEGLKFMVYLQKENIIDESGMPKERFSAEFPKEGPSILRIQQVVRGDSAAYFCASSSYKVQETQYFGPGTRLLVL.

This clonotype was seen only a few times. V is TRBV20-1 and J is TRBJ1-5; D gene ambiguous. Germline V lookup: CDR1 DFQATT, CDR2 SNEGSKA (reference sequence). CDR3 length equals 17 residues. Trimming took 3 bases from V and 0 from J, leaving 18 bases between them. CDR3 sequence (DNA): TGCAGTGCTAGGCCTCGAGGTGGGCCTACTAGCAATCAGCCCCAGCATTTT. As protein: CSARPRGGPTSNQPQHF.

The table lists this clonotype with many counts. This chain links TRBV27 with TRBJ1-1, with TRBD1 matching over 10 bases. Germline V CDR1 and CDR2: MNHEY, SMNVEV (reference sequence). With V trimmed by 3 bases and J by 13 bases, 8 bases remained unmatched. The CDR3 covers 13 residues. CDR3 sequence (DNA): TGTGCCAGCAGTTTCACCGGGACAGGGGCTGATTTCTTT. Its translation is CASSFTGTGADFF.

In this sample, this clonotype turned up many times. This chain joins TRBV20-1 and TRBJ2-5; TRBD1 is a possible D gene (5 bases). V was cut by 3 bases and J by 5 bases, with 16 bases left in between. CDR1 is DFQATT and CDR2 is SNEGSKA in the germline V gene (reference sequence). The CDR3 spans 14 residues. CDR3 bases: TGCAGTGCTAGCCACCGTGACAGTCGGGAGACCCAGTACTTC. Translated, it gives CSASHRDSRETQYF.

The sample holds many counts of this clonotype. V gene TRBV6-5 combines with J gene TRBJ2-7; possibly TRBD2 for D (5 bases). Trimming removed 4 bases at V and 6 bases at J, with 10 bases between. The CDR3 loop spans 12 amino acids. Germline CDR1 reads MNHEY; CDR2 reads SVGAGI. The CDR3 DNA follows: TGTGCCAGCAGTTTAGAGGGTTCCGAGCAGTACTTC. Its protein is CASSLEGSEQYF.

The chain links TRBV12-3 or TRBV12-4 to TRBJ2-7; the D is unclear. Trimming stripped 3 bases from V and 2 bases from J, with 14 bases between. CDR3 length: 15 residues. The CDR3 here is CASSFQAQPPYEQYF. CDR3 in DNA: TGTGCCAGCAGTTTCCAGGCCCAGCCCCCCTACGAGCAGTACTTC.

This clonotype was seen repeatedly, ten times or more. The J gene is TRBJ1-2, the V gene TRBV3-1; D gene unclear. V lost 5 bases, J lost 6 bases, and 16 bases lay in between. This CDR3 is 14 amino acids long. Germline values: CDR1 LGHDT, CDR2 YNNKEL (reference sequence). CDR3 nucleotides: TGTGCCAGCAGCTATCGCGGGTCTAATCATGGCTACACCTTC. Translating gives CASSYRGSNHGYTF. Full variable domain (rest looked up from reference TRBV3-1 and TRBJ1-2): DTAVSQTPKYLVTQMGNDKSIKCEQNLGHDTMYWYKQDSKKFLKIMFSYNNKELIINETVPNRFSPKSPDKAHLNLHINSLELGDSAVYFCASSYRGSNHGYTFGSGTRLTVV.

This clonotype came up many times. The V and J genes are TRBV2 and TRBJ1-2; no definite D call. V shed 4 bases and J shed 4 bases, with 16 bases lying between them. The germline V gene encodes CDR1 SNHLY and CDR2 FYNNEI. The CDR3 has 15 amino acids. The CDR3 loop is CASSVMYQGPYGYTF. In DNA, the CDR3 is TGTGCCAGCAGTGTAATGTATCAAGGCCCCTATGGCTACACCTTC.

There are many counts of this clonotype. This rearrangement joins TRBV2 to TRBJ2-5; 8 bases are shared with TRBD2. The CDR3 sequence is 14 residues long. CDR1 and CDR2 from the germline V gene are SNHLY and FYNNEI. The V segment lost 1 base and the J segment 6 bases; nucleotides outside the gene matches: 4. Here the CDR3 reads CASSEGSSGKTQYF. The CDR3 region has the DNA TGTGCCAGCAGTGAAGGGAGTAGCGGGAAGACCCAGTACTTC.

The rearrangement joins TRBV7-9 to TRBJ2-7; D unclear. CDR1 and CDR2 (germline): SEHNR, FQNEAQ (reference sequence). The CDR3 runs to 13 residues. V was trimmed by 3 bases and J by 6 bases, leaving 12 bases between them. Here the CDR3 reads CASSLGSSGEQYF. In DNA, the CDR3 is TGTGCCAGCAGCTTGGGATCGTCAGGCGAGCAGTACTTC.

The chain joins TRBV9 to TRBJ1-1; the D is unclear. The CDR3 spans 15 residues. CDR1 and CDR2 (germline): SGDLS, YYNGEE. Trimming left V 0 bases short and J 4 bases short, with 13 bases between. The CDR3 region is CASSVVKEGPTEAFF. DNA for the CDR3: TGTGCCAGCAGCGTAGTGAAGGAGGGCCCCACTGAAGCTTTCTTT.

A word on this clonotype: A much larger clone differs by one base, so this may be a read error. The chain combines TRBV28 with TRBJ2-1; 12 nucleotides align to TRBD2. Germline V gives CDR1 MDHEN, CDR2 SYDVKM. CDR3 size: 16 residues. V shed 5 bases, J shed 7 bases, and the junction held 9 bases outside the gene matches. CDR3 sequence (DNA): TGTGCCAGCAGTGCCTCGGGACTAGCGGGTCCAAATGAGCAGTTCTTC. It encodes CASSASGLAGPNEQFF.

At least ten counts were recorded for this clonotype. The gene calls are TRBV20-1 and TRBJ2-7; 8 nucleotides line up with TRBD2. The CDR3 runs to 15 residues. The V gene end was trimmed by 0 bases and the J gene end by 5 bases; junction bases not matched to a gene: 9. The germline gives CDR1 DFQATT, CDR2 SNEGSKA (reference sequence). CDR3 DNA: TGCAGTGCTAGAGATCAAAGCGGGAGTCGCCACGAGCAGTACTTC. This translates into CSARDQSGSRHEQYF.

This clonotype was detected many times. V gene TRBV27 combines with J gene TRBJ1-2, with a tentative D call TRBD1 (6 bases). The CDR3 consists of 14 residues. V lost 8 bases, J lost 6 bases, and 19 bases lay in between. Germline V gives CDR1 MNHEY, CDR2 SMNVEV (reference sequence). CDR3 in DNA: TGTGCCAGCTCCCCGCTTGGGGGGCTCAATGGCTACACCTTC. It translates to CASSPLGGLNGYTF.